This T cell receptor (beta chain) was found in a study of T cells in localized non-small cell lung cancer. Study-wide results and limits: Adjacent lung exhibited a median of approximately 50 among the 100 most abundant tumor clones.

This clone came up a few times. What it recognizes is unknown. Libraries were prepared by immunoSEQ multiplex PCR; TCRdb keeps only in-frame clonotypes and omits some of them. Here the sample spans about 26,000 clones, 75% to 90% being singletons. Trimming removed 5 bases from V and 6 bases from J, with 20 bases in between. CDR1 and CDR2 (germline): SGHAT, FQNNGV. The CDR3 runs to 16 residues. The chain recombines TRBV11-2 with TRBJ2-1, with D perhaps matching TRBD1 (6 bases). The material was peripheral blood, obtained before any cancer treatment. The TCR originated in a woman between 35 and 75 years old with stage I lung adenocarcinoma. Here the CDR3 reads CASSRDRTALGNEQFF. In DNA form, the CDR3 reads TGTGCCAGCAGCAGAGACCGGACAGCCCTGGGCAATGAGCAGTTCTTC.